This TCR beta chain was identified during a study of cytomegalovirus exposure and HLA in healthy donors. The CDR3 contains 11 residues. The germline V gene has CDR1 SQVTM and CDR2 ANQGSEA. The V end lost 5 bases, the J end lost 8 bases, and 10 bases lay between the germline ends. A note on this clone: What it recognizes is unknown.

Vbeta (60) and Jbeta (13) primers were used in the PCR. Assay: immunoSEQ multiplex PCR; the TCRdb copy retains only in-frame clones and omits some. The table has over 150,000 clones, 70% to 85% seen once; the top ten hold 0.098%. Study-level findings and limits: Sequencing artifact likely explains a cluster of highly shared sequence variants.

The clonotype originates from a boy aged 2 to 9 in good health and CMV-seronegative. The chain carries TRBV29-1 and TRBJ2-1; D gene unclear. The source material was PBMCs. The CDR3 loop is CSVYRVYEQFF. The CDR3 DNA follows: TGCAGCGTTTACCGGGTCTATGAGCAGTTCTTC.